Below are 16 T cell receptor beta chains sequenced from a single sample in a study of chemoradiotherapy in HPV16-positive cancers (dated by TCRdb to between 2021 and 2024). Library construction relied on the immunoSEQ multiplex PCR assay. TCRdb obtained this table from immuneACCESS and retained in-frame rearrangements with V and J assigned. These tables miss some clones; where compared with another copy, unresolved V genes account for less than half of the shortfall, and the remainder is unexplained. The sample yields roughly 19,000 clones; about 89% were counted once. In total, the top ten clones hold less than 2.5% of the sample. The input for sequencing was blood, taken from a patient who underwent chemoradiotherapy. These receptors all stem from a human donor with HPV-associated anogenital cancer.

A word on this clone: A read error may account for a junction end that differs from germline. The rearrangement joins TRBV7-2 to TRBJ1-1; the D gene is possibly TRBD1 (6 bases). The CDR3 totals 14 residues. Germline V gives CDR1 SGHTA, CDR2 FQGNSA. The CDR3 region has the DNA TGTGCCAGCAGCTTAAGGGGGATGAAGACTGAAGCTTTCTTT. It translates to CASSLRGMKTEAFF.

This clone was picked up a small number of times. The chain uses TRBV27 and TRBJ2-7, with TRBD1 matching 10 bases. V shed 8 bases and J 7 bases; nucleotides not matched to a gene: 5. This CDR3 is 12 amino acids long. Germline CDR1 reads MNHEY; CDR2 reads SMNVEV (reference sequence). The CDR3 sequence is CASGTGAREQYF. CDR3 sequence (DNA): TGTGCCAGCGGGACAGGGGCTCGTGAGCAGTACTTC.

V is TRBV9 and J is TRBJ2-7; the D gene is possibly TRBD1 (6 bases). The CDR3 consists of 13 residues. CDR1 SGDLS and CDR2 YYNGEE come from the germline V gene. V dropped 3 bases and J dropped 5 bases, with 12 bases sitting between them. CDR3 loop: CASSAGQLDEQYF. The CDR3 nucleotides are TGTGCCAGCAGCGCCGGACAGTTGGACGAGCAGTACTTC.

This chain links TRBV11-3 with TRBJ2-3, with D maybe TRBD2 (5 bases). In germline, CDR1 is SGHNT, CDR2 YENEEA. The germline V and J ends were trimmed by 4 bases and 6 bases, with 11 bases remaining between them. The CDR3 has 13 residues. DNA for the CDR3: TGTGCCAGCAGCTCCCGTTTAGCGGATACGCAGTATTTT. Its translation: CASSSRLADTQYF.

V and J are TRBV18 and TRBJ2-7; TRBD2 agrees at 9 bases. CDR1 is KGHSH, CDR2 LQKENI, per germline. The CDR3 length is 15 residues. V gave up 3 bases and J gave up 7 bases; unmatched junction bases: 10. The chain's CDR3 is CASSPLGAGGLEQYF. CDR3 DNA sequence: TGTGCCAGCTCACCCCTGGGAGCGGGGGGCCTGGAGCAGTACTTC.

The gene calls are TRBV10-3 and TRBJ2-7; D is uncertain. V was clipped by 6 bases and J by 3 bases, with 15 bases between them. CDR3 length: 14 residues. From germline, CDR1 is ENHRY and CDR2 SYGVKD. This CDR3 is CAISTLDKSYEQYF. CDR3 in DNA: TGTGCCATCAGCACCCTTGACAAAAGCTACGAGCAGTACTTC.

V is TRBV14 and J is TRBJ1-4, with D uncertain. V dropped 1 base and J dropped 5 bases, with 11 bases sitting between them. Per the germline V gene, CDR1 is SGHDN and CDR2 is FVKESK. This CDR3 has 15 residues. In nucleotides, the CDR3 is TGTGCCAGCAGCCAAGGTTGGGCCCTAAATGAAAAACTGTTTTTT. It yields the protein CASSQGWALNEKLFF.

The rearrangement links TRBV19 to TRBJ1-1, with 7 bases that match TRBD1. The CDR3 length is 14 residues. With 6 bases clipped from V and 2 bases from J, the junction kept 6 bases outside the gene matches. The germline V gene has CDR1 LNHDA and CDR2 SQIVND (reference sequence). The CDR3 coding sequence is TGTGCCAGTAGCAAAGACAGGGATAACACTGAAGCTTTCTTT. It is translated as CASSKDRDNTEAFF. The variable domain in full, with the rest retrieved from reference TRBV19 and TRBJ1-1, is DGGITQSPKYLFRKEGQNVTLSCEQNLNHDAMYWYRQDPGQGLRLIYYSQIVNDFQKGDIAEGYSVSREKKESFPLTVTSAQKNPTAFYLCASSKDRDNTEAFFGQGTRLTVV.

V and J are TRBV7-2 and TRBJ1-5, with D possibly matching TRBD1 (6 bases). Trimming shortened V by 0 bases and J by 0 bases, and 15 bases separated the two germline ends. The CDR3 is 18 residues long. Germline CDR1 SGHTA, CDR2 FQGNSA. CDR3 nucleotide sequence: TGTGCCAGCAGCTTAGCGCACAGGGCGCTTTCTAGCAATCAGCCCCAGCATTTT. This codes for CASSLAHRALSSNQPQHF.

The rearrangement uses TRBV5-4 and TRBJ1-2; D is uncertain. Germline CDR1 SGHNT, CDR2 YYREEE (reference sequence). V was trimmed by 1 base and J by 3 bases, leaving 4 bases between them. CDR3 length: 12 amino acids. As DNA, the CDR3 is TGTGCCAGCAGCTTGTCACACTATGGCTACACCTTC. It translates to CASSLSHYGYTF.

The chain is built from TRBV7-6 and TRBJ1-2, with a tentative D call TRBD1 (6 bases). Trimming left V 1 base short and J 4 bases short, with 16 bases between. This CDR3 spans 16 amino acids. Germline CDR1 SGHVS, CDR2 FNYEAQ. The CDR3 is CASSLGSPGEVYGYTF. DNA of the CDR3: TGTGCCAGCAGCTTAGGTTCCCCAGGGGAGGTCTATGGCTACACCTTC.

The genes are TRBV5-1 and TRBJ1-2; D is ambiguous. V dropped 2 bases and J dropped 8 bases, with 16 bases sitting between them. Looked up from germline, CDR1 is SGHRS and CDR2 is YFSETQ. This CDR3 is 14 amino acids long. CDR3 region: CASSFMTTPGGYTF. The CDR3 DNA reads TGCGCCAGCAGCTTTATGACAACTCCAGGAGGCTACACCTTC. Filled out from reference TRBV5-1 and TRBJ1-2, the complete variable domain reads KAGVTQTPRYLIKTRGQQVTLSCSPISGHRSVSWYQQTPGQGLQFLFEYFSETQRNKGNFPGRFSGRQFSNSRSEMNVSTLELGDSALYLCASSFMTTPGGYTFGSGTRLTVV.

The rearrangement joins TRBV2 to TRBJ1-2; 8 nucleotides line up with TRBD1. With 2 bases clipped from V and 2 bases from J, the junction kept 7 bases outside the gene matches. Germline-derived CDR1 and CDR2 are SNHLY and FYNNEI. The CDR3 is 16 residues long. CDR3 sequence: CASSELAGGLNYGYTF. The CDR3 coding sequence is TGTGCCAGCAGTGAACTGGCAGGGGGCCTCAACTATGGCTACACCTTC.

The J gene is TRBJ2-5, the V gene TRBV7-2; 10 bases are a match to TRBD2. Germline V gene sequence: CDR1 SGHTA, CDR2 FQGNSA. This CDR3 region has 18 residues. The J segment lost 4 bases and the V segment lost 1 base, leaving 12 bases of the junction unmatched. The CDR3 region has the DNA TGTGCCAGCAGCTTAGGGGGCCTAGCGGGAGTTCGGGGAGAGACCCAGTACTTC. Its translation: CASSLGGLAGVRGETQYF.

CDR3 amino acids: CASSTGGSSYNEQFF. CDR3 bases: TGTGCCAGCAGCACAGGGGGCAGCTCCTACAATGAGCAGTTCTTC. The chain employs TRBV9 and TRBJ2-1, with 9 bases that match TRBD1. The CDR3 totals 15 residues. Trimming took 4 bases from V and 0 from J; bases not matched to a gene: 2. CDR1 and CDR2 (germline): SGDLS, YYNGEE.

The CDR3 DNA reads TGTGCCAGCAGTTTATCCCCACTCGGGAGCGGGGAGCTGTTTTTT. As protein: CASSLSPLGSGELFF. The chain links TRBV27 to TRBJ2-2; D perhaps matches TRBD2 (6 bases). V lost 0 bases and J 7 bases, leaving 12 bases between the germline ends. Germline V gives CDR1 MNHEY, CDR2 SMNVEV (reference sequence). CDR3 length: 15 residues.